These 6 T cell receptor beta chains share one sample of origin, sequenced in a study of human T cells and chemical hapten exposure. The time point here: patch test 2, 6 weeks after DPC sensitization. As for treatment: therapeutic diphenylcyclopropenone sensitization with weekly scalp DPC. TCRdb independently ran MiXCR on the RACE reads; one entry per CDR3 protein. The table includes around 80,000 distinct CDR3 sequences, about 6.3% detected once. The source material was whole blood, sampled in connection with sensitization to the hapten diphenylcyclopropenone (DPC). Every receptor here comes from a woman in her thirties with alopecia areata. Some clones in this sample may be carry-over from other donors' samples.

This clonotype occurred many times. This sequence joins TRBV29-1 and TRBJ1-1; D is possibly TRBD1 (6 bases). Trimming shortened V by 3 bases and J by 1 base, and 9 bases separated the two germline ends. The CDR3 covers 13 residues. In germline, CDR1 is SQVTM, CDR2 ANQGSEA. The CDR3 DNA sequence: TGCAGCGTTGAGGGGGCGGGGAACACTGAAGCTTTCTTT. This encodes CSVEGAGNTEAFF.

CDR3 sequence: CASSLEPNTEAFF. In DNA form, the CDR3 reads TGTGCCAGCAGCTTGGAACCGAACACTGAAGCTTTCTTT. The chain combines TRBV5-6 with TRBJ1-1, with D unresolved. V was cut by 0 bases and J by 1 base, with 4 bases left in between. The CDR3 extends over 13 amino acids. Per the germline V gene, CDR1 is SGHDT and CDR2 is YYEEEE.

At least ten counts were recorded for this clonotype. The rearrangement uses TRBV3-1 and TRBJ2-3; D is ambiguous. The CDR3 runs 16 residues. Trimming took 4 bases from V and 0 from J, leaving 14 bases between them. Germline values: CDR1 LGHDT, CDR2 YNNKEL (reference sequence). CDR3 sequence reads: CASSRRAAQSTDTQYF. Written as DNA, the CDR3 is TGTGCCAGCAGCCGAAGAGCAGCTCAGAGCACAGATACGCAGTATTTT.

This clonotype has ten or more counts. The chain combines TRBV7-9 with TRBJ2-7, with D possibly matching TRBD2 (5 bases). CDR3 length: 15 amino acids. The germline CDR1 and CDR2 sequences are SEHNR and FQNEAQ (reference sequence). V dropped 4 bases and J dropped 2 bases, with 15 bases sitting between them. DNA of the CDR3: TGTGCCAGCAGCTCCCGCCGGGATACAGCCTACGAGCAGTACTTC. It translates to CASSSRRDTAYEQYF.

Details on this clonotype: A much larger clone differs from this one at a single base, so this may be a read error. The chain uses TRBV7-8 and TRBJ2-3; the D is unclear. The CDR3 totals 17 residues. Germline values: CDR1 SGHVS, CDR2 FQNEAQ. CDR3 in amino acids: CAGSSTRPPLRTDTQYF. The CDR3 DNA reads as TGTGCCGGCAGCTCGACACGACCCCCGTTAAGGACAGATACGCAGTATTTT.

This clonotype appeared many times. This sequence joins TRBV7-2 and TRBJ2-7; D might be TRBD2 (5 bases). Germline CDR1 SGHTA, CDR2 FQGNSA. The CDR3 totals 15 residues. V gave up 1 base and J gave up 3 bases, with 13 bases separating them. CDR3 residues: CASSLGAAGFYEQYF. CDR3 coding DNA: TGTGCCAGCAGCTTAGGAGCCGCGGGTTTCTACGAGCAGTACTTC.